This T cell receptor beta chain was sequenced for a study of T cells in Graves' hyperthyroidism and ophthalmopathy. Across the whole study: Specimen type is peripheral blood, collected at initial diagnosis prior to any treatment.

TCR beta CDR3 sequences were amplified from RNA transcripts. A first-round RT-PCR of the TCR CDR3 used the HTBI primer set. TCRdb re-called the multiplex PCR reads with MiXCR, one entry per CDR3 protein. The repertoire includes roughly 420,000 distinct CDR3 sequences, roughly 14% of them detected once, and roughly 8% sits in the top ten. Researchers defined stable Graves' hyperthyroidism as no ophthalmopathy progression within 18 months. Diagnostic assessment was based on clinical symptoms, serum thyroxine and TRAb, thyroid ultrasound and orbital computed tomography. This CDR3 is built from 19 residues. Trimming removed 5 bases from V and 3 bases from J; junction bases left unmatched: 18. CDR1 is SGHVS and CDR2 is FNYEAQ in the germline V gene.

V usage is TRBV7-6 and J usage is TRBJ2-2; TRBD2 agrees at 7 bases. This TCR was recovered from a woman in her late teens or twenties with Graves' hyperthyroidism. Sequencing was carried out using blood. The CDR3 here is CASSLKVGLGPFYTGELFF. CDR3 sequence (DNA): TGTGCCAGCAGCCTCAAAGTAGGACTAGGGCCCTTCTACACCGGGGAGCTGTTTTTT.